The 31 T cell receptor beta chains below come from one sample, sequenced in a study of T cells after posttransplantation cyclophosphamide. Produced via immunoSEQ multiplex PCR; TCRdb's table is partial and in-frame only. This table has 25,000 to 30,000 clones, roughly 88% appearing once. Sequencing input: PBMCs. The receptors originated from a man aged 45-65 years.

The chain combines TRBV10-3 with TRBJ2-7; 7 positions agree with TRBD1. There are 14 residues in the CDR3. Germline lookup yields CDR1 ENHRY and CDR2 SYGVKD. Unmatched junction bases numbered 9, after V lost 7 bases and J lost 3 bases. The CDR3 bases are TGTGCCATCACTGACGGGACAGCAGGCTACGAGCAGTACTTC. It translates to CAITDGTAGYEQYF.

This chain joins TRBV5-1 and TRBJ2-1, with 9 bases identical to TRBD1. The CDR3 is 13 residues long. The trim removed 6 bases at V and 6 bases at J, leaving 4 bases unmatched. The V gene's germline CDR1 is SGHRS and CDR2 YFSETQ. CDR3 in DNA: TGCGCCAGCACCGGGACAGGGCTCAATGAGCAGTTCTTC. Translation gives CASTGTGLNEQFF.

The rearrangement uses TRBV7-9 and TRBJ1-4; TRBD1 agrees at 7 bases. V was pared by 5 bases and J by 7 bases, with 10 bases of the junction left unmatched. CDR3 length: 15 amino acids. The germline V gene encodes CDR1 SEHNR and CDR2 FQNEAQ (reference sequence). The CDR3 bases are TGTGCCAGCAGCCTAACCACAGGGGCGAGTGAAAAACTGTTTTTT. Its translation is CASSLTTGASEKLFF.

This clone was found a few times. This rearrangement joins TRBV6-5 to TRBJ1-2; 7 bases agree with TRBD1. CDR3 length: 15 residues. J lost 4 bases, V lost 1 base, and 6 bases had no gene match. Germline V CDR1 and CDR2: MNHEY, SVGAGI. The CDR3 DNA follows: TGTGCCAGCAGTTACTGGGCGGGACAGAGCTATGGCTACACCTTC. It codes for CASSYWAGQSYGYTF.

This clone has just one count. The CDR3 is CASSPPVSGGKLYF. CDR3 DNA: TGTGCCAGCTCACCACCGGTGTCAGGGGGAAAGCTGTACTTC. The chain recombines TRBV18 with TRBJ2-7; 7 bases are a match to TRBD1. Germline V lookup: CDR1 KGHSH, CDR2 LQKENI. With 0 bases clipped from V and 12 bases from J, the junction kept 11 bases outside the gene matches. CDR3 length: 14 residues.

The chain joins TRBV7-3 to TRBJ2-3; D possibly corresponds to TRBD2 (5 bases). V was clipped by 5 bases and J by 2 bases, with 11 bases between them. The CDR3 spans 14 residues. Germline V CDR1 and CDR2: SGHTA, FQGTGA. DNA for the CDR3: TGTGCCAGCAGCCCAGCCCGGGACACAGATACGCAGTATTTT. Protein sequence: CASSPARDTDTQYF.

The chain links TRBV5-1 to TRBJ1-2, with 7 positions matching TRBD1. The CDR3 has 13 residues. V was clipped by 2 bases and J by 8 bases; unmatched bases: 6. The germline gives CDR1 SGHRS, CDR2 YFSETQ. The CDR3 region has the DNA TGCGCCAGCAGCTTTGAGGGGGCGCGGGGCTACACCTTC. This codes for CASSFEGARGYTF.

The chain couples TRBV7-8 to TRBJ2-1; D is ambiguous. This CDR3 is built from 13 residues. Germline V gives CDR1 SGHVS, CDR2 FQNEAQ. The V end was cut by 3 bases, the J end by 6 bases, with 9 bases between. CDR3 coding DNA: TGTGCCAGCAGCTTTTATTCCGGCAATGAGCAGTTCTTC. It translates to CASSFYSGNEQFF.

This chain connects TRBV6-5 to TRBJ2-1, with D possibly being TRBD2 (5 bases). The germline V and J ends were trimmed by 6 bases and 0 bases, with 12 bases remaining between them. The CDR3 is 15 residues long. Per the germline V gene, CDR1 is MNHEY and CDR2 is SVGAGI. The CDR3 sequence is CASRKEAVSYNEQFF. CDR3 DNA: TGTGCCAGCAGAAAAGAAGCGGTCTCCTACAATGAGCAGTTCTTC.

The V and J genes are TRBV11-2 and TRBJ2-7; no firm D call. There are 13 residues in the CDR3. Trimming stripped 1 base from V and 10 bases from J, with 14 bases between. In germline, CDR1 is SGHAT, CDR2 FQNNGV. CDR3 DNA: TGTGCCAGCAGCTTAGCACAGATTACGAGACAGTACTTC. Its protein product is CASSLAQITRQYF.

The CDR3: CASSSEDRGSGELFF. Written as DNA, the CDR3 is TGTGCCAGCAGCTCAGAGGACAGGGGGAGCGGGGAGCTGTTTTTT. The rearrangement uses TRBV7-6 and TRBJ2-2; the match to TRBD1 covers 10 bases. CDR1 and CDR2 (germline): SGHVS, FNYEAQ. The trim removed 4 bases at V and 7 bases at J, leaving 6 bases unmatched. The CDR3 covers 15 residues.

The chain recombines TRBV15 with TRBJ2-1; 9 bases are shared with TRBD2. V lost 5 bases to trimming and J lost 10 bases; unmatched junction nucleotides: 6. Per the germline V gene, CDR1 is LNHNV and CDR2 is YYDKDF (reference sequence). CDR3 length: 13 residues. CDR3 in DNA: TGTGCCACCAGCCGCGGGAGGGGGCAGGAGCAGTTCTTC. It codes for CATSRGRGQEQFF.

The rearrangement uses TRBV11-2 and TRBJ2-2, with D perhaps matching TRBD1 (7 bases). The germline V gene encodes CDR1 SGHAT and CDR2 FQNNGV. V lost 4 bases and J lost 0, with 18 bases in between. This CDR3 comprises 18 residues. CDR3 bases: TGTGCCAGCAGCTCCATCGGGCGGGACAGTGCGAACACCGGGGAGCTGTTTTTT. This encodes CASSSIGRDSANTGELFF.

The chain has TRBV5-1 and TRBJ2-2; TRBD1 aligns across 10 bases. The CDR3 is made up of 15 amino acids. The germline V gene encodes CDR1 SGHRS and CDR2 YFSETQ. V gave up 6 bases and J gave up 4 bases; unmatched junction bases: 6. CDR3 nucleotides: TGCGCCAGCATACCGGGACAGGGGCCCACCGGGGAGCTGTTTTTT. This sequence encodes CASIPGQGPTGELFF.

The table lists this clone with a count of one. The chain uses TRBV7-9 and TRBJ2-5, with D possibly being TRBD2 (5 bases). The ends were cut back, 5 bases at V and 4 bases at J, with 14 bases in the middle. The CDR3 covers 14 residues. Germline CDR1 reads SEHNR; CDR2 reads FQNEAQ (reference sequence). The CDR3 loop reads CASSTEAGVETQYF. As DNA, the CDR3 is TGTGCCAGCAGCACCGAGGCCGGGGTAGAGACCCAGTACTTC.

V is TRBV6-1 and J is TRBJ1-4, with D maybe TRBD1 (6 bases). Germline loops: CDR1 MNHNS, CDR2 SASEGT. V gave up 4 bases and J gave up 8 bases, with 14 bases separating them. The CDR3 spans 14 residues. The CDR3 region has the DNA TGTGCCAGCAGTGTGGGGGGGCCTAGGGAAAAACTGTTTTTT. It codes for CASSVGGPREKLFF.

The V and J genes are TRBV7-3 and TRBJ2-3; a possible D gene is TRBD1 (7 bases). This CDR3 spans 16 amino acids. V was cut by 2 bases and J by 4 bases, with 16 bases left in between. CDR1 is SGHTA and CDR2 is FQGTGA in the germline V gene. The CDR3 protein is CASSLWAQGGADTQYF. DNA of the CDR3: TGTGCCAGCAGCTTATGGGCCCAGGGGGGCGCAGATACGCAGTATTTT.

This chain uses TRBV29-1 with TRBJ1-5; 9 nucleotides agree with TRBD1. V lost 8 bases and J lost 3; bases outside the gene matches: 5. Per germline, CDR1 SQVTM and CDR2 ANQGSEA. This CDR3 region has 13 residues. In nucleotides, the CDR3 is TGCAGCATCAGGACAGGGGTCAATCAGCCCCAGCATTTT. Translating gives CSIRTGVNQPQHF.

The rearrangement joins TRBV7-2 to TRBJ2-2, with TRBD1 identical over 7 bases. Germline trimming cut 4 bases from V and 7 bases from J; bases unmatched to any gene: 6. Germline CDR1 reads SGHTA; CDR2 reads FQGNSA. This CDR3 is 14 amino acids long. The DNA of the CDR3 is TGTGCCAGCAGCTCGACAGGGATAATCGGGGAGCTGTTTTTT. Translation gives CASSSTGIIGELFF.

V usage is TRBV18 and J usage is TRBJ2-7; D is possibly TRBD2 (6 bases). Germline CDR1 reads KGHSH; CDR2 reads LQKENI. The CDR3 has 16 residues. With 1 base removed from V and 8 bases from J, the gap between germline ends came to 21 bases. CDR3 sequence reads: CASSPRTSQSPTKQYF. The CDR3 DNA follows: TGTGCCAGCTCACCACGAACTAGCCAGAGCCCTACGAAGCAGTACTTC. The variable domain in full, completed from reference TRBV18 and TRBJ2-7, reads NAGVMQNPRHLVRRRGQEARLRCSPMKGHSHVYWYRQLPEEGLKFMVYLQKENIIDESGMPKERFSAEFPKEGPSILRIQQVVRGDSAAYFCASSPRTSQSPTKQYFGPGTRLTVT.

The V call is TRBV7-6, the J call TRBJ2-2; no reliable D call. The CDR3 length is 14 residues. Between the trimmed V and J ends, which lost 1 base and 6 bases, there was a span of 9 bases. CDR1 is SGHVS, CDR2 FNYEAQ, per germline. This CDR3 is CASSLDTVSGELFF. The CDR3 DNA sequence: TGTGCCAGCAGCTTAGATACGGTCTCCGGGGAGCTGTTTTTT.

CDR3 DNA sequence: TGTGCCAGCAGCCCCTACGGACTTCTCTCCGAGCAGTACTTC. Amino acid sequence: CASSPYGLLSEQYF. The genes are TRBV7-9 and TRBJ2-7; D perhaps matches TRBD2 (5 bases). The CDR3 extends over 14 amino acids. Trimming took 5 bases from V and 6 from J, leaving 17 bases between them. Germline CDR1 SEHNR, CDR2 FQNEAQ (reference sequence).

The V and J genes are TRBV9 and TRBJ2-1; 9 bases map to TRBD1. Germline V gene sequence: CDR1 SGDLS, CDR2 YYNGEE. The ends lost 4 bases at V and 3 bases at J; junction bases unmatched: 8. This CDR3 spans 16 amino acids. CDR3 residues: CASSWRTGEDYNEQFF. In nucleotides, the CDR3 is TGTGCCAGCAGCTGGAGGACAGGGGAGGACTACAATGAGCAGTTCTTC.

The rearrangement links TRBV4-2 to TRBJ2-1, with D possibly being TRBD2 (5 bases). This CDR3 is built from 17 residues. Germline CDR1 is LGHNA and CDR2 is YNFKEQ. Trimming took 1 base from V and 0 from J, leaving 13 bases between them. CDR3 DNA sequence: TGTGCCAGCAGCCAAGGTTTCGGGGTTAGCTCCTACAATGAGCAGTTCTTC. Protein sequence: CASSQGFGVSSYNEQFF.

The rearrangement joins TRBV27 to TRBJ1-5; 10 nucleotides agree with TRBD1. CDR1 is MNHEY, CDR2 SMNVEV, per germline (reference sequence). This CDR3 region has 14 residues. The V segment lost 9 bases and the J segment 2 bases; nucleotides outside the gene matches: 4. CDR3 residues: CARSGTGGNQPQHF. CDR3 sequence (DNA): TGTGCCAGGTCAGGGACAGGGGGCAATCAGCCCCAGCATTTT.

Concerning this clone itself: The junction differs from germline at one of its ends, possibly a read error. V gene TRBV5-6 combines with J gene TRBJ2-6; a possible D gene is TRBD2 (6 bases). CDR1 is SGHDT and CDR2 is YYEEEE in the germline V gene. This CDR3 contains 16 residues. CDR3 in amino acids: CASSLGRNSPFLRRDF. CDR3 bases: TGTGCCAGCAGCTTAGGGCGGAACAGTCCGTTCCTTAGGCGGGACTTC. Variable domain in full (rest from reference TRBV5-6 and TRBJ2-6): DAGVTQSPTHLIKTRGQQVTLRCSPKSGHDTVSWYQQALGQGPQFIFQYYEEEERQRGNFPDRFSGHQFPNYSSELNVNALLLGDSALYLCASSLGRNSPFLRRDFGAGSRLTVL.

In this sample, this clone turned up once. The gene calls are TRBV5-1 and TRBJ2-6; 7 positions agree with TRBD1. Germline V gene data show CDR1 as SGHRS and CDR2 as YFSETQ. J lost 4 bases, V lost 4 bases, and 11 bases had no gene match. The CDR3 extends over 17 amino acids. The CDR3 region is CASSLTTTGLGANVLTF. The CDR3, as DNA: TGCGCCAGCAGCCTGACCACGACAGGGCTCGGGGCCAACGTCCTGACTTTC. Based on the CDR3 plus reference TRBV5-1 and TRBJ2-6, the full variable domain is KAGVTQTPRYLIKTRGQQVTLSCSPISGHRSVSWYQQTPGQGLQFLFEYFSETQRNKGNFPGRFSGRQFSNSRSEMNVSTLELGDSALYLCASSLTTTGLGANVLTFGAGSRLTVL.

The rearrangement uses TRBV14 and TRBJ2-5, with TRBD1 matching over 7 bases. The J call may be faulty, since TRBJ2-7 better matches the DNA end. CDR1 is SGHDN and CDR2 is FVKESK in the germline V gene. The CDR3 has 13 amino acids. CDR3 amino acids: CASSRTGNNEQYF. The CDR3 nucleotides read TGTGCCAGCAGCCGGACAGGAAACAACGAGCAGTACTTC.

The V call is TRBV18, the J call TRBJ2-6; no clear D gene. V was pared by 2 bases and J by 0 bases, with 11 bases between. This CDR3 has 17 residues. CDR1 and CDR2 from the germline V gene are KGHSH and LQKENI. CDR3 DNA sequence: TGTGCCAGCTCACCAGTGACGGCGGTCTCTGGGGCCAACGTCCTGACTTTC. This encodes CASSPVTAVSGANVLTF.

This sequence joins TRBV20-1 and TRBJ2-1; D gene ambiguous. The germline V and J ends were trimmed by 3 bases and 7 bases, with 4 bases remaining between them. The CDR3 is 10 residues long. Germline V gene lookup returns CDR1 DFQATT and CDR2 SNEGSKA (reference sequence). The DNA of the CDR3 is TGCAGTGCTAGCGCGAATGAGCAGTTCTTC. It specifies CSASANEQFF.

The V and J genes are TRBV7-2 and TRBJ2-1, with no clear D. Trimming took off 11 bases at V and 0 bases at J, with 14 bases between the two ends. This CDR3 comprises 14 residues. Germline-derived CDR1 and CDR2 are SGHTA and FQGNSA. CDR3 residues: CAGTKPSSYNEQFF. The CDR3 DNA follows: TGTGCCGGTACTAAGCCTAGCTCCTACAATGAGCAGTTCTTC.